This entry concerns a single T cell receptor beta chain. The CDR3 is 14 residues long. CDR1 SGHDT and CDR2 YYEEEE come from the germline V gene. Trimming removed 4 bases from V and 5 bases from J; junction bases left unmatched: 5. This entry belongs to a study of technical replicates of blood from a handful of donors. Measured with immunoSEQ multiplex PCR; TCRdb has only the in-frame clones, and not every one. The sample includes about 82,000 clones, 80% to 95% of them seen just once. The V and J genes are TRBV5-6 and TRBJ1-4; 7 nucleotides agree with TRBD1. The TCR sequence derives from a human donor in good health. Sequencing was carried out using T cells isolated from PBMCs. CDR3 nucleotide sequence: TGTGCCAGCAGCCTACGGACAGGAAATGAAAAACTGTTTTTT. Translation gives CASSLRTGNEKLFF.